The sequence of this TCR beta chain was determined in a study of CD8+ T cells in alopecia areata. Treatment here: oral pan-JAK inhibitor, 5-10 mg twice daily. Alopecia areata patients gave lesional scalp punch biopsies and peripheral blood samples. As the sequencing template, cDNA was produced by extracting RNA and reverse transcribing it. The protocol was immunoSEQ multiplex PCR, while the TCRdb copy is restricted to in-frame clones and leaves out a portion. This table has approximately 280,000 clones, 58% appearing once. Germline-derived CDR1 and CDR2 are SGHNT and YYREEE (reference sequence). Trimming took 4 bases from V and 2 from J, leaving 12 bases between them. This CDR3 region has 14 residues.

The sequence was collected from a human donor with alopecia areata. This specimen consisted of CD4+ T cells sorted from blood, obtained at week 24, from a patient treated with tofacitinib. This sequence joins TRBV5-4 and TRBJ1-1; D is unresolved. In DNA, the CDR3 is TGTGCCAGCAGCCGGACCCACCCCAACACTGAAGCTTTCTTT. As protein: CASSRTHPNTEAFF.